The rows below give T cell receptor beta chains drawn from one sample of a study of T cell responses to AZD1222 COVID-19 vaccine. Measured with immunoSEQ multiplex PCR; TCRdb has only the in-frame clones, and not every one. Here the sample spans tens of thousands of clones, about 89% being singletons. The source was peripheral blood, collected on day 0 of MenACWY control vaccination. These receptors were collected from an adult in good health. Each CDR3 is given without its conserved first and last residue. Clone size is not always given. Where it is, it says once, few, many or a class for expanded clones.

abundance,v_gene,CDR3aa
.,TRBV5-1,ASLGRDTTF
.,TRBV6-5,ASSTHAGAGTEAF
.,TRBV19,ASQADGDRDNSPLH
.,TRBV11-3,ASSAGTHRNEQF
.,TRBV4-1,ASRPPGLLRYGYT
.,TRBV4-1,ASSLRQGRRNTEAF
.,TRBV2,ATRPLAGYNEQF
.,TRBV30,AWSLNYGYT
.,TRBV3-1/TRBV3-2,ASSPFGLAGDSKSSTDTQY
.,TRBV30,PSRSAQH
.,TRBV6-5,ASLSSGKTEAF
.,TRBV3-1/TRBV3-2,ASSQGLSDRGNTIY
.,TRBV5-6,ASSSQGATVASPLH
.,TRBV6-1,ASSDWRGADSNQPQH
.,TRBV18,ASSQDRDGYT
.,TRBV18,ASSPWDGYTDTQY
.,TRBV7-9,ASSVGPQPQH
.,TRBV29-1,SVGQSNYGYT
.,TRBV2,ASEGRQGRGYT
.,TRBV19,ASSKQGAGTGELF
.,TRBV5-1,ASSRFGTSGPTSTDTQY
.,TRBV4-1,ASSQDLAESAGGPPGEQY
.,TRBV2,ASRGQGANYGYT
.,TRBV6-6,ASSYPRSETDTQY
.,TRBV4-3,ASSQKPISGANVLT
.,TRBV5-6,ASTQLRRGGNTIY
.,TRBV11-2,ASSLGGPGTGYNYGYT
once,TRBV11-2,ASSLLAGQDTQY
once,TRBV4-3,ASSQERVTLAGDKNEQF
once,TRBV18,ASSQGPAGNQPQH